This T cell receptor beta chain was profiled in a study of beta chain features in type 1 diabetes. Study-wide context: Over 85,000,000 sorted cells were examined across all samples.

Expressed TCRB transcripts were sequenced, since all the RNA that had been isolated was reverse transcribed. Method: immunoSEQ multiplex PCR; TCRdb's copy keeps in-frame clones and lacks some. This sample has hundreds of thousands of clones, with roughly 15% found just once. This clone was seen a handful of times. The clonotype was recovered from a man between 18 and 35 years old in good health. Sequencing used naive CD4+ T cells from blood.

CDR3 bases: TGTGCCAGCAGCCGGAGTGATCAGCCCCAGCATTTT. It translates to CASSRSDQPQHF. The chain employs TRBV7-2 and TRBJ1-5; no reliable D call. Per germline, CDR1 SGHTA and CDR2 FQGNSA. The CDR3 runs 12 residues. V was shortened by 5 bases and J by 5 bases, with 7 bases between the two germline ends.